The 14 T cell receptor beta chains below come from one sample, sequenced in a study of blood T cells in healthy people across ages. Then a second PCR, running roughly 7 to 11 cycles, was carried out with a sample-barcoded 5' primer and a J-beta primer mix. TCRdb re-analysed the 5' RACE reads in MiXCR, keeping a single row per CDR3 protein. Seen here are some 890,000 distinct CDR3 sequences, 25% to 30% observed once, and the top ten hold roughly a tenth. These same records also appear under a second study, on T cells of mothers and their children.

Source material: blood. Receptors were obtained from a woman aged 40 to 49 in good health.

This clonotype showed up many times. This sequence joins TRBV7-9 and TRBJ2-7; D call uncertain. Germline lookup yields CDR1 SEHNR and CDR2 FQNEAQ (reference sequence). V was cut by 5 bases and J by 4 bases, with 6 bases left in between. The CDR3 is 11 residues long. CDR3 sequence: CASSPQYEQYF. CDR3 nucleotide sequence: TGTGCCAGCAGCCCCCAATACGAGCAGTACTTC.

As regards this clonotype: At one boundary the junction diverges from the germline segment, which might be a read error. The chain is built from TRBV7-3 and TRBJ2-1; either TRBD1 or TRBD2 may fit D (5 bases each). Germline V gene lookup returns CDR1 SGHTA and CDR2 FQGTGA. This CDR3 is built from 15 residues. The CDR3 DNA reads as TGTGCCAGCAGTTCTGACCGGGGCGCCTACAATGGGCAGTTCTTC. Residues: CASSSDRGAYNGQFF.

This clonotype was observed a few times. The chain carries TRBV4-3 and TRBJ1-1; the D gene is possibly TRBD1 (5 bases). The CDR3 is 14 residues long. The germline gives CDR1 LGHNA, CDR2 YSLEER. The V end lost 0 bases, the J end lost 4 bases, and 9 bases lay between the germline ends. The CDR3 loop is CASSQESGVTEAFF. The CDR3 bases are TGCGCCAGCAGCCAAGAATCGGGGGTCACTGAAGCTTTCTTT.

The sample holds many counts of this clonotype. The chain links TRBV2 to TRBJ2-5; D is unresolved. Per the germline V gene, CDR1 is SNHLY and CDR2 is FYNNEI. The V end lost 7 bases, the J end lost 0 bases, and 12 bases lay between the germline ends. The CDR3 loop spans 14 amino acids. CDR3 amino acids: CASTFGSHQETQYF. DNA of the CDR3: TGTGCCAGCACTTTCGGGTCGCACCAAGAGACCCAGTACTTC. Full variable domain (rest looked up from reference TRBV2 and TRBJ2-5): EPEVTQTPSHQVTQMGQEVILRCVPISNHLYFYWYRQILGQKVEFLVSFYNNEISEKSEIFDDQFSVERPDGSNFTLKIRSTKLEDSAMYFCASTFGSHQETQYFGPGTRLLVL.

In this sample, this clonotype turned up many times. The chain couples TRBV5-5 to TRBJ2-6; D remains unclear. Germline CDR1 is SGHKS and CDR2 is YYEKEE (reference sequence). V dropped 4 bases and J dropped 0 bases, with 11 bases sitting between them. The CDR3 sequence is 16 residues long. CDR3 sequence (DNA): TGTGCCAGCAGCCCCGCCATTCCCTCTGGGGCCAACGTCCTGACTTTC. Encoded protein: CASSPAIPSGANVLTF.

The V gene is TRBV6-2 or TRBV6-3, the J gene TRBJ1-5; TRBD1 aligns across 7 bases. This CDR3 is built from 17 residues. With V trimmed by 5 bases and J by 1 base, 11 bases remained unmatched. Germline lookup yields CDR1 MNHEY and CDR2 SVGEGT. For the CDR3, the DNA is TGTGCCAGCAGTCCCCCTCAGGACAGGTGGAGCAATCAGCCCCAGCATTTT. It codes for CASSPPQDRWSNQPQHF.

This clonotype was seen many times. The DNA for the CDR3 is TGTGCCAGCAGTGAAAAAGTGTGGACGGTATCCTACGAGCAGTACTTC. It is translated as CASSEKVWTVSYEQYF. The rearrangement links TRBV2 to TRBJ2-7; D is unclear. Germline assignment: CDR1 SNHLY and CDR2 FYNNEI. The CDR3 sequence is 16 residues long. Trimming cost V 2 bases and J 1 base, with 15 bases left between them.

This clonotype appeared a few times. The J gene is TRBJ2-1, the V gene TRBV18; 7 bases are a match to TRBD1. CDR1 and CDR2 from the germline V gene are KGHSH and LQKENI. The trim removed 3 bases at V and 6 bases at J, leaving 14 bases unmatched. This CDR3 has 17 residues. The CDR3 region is CASSPLQPGQSSNEQFF. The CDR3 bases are TGTGCCAGCTCACCCCTTCAGCCGGGACAGTCTTCCAATGAGCAGTTCTTC.

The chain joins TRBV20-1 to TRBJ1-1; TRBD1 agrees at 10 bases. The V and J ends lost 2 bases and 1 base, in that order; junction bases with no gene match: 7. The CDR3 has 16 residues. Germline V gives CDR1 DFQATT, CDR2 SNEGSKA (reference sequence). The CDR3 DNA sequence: TGCAGTGCTAGAACCACCGGGACAGGGGAGAACACTGAAGCTTTCTTT. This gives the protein CSARTTGTGENTEAFF.

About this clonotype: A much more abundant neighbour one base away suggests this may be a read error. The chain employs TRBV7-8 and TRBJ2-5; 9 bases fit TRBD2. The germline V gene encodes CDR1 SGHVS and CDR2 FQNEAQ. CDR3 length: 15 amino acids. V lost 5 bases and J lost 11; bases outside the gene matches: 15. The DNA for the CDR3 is TGTGCCAGCAGCAAAGAGCTAGCGGGGCTGGATGAGCAGTACTTC. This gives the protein CASSKELAGLDEQYF.

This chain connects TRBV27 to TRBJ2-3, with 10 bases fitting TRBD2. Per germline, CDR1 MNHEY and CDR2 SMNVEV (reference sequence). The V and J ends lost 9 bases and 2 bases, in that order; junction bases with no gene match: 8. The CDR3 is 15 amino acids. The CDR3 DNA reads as TGTGCCAGTCACCTGAGCGGGGGGGCCACAGATACGCAGTATTTT. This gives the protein CASHLSGGATDTQYF.

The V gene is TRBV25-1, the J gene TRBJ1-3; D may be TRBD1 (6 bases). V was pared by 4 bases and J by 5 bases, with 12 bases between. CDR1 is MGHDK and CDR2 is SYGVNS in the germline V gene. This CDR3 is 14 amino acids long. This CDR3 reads CASSGPGTRNTIYF. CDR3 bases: TGTGCCAGCAGTGGGCCAGGGACAAGAAACACCATATATTTT.

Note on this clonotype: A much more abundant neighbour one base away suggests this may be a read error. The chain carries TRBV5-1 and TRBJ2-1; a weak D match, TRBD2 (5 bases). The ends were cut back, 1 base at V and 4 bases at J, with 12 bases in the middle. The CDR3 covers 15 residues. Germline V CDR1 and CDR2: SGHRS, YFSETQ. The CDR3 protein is CASSLTRAFYNEQFF. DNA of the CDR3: TGCGCCAGCAGCTTGACTAGGGCCTTTTACAATGAGCAGTTCTTC.

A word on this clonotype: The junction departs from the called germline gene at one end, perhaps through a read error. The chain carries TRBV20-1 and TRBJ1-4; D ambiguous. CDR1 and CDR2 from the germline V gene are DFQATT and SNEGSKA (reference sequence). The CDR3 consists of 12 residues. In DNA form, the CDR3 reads TGCAGTGCTACGCTTGGAGATGAAAAACCGTTTTTT. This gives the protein CSATLGDEKPFF.